This passage covers 25 T cell receptor beta chains from one sample sequenced in a study of cytomegalovirus exposure and HLA in healthy donors. This PCR relied on a set of 60 Vbeta primers and 13 Jbeta primers. Produced via immunoSEQ multiplex PCR; TCRdb's table is partial and in-frame only. The sample records hundreds of thousands of clones, more than 65% being singletons. The sequencing input was PBMCs. The receptors were sampled from a man between 18 and 35 years old in good health and CMV-seronegative.

The chain recombines TRBV7-8 with TRBJ2-5, with TRBD2 identical over 15 bases. This CDR3 region has 17 residues. V lost 3 bases to trimming and J lost 5 bases; unmatched junction nucleotides: 7. The germline V gene has CDR1 SGHVS and CDR2 FQNEAQ. The CDR3 here is CASSFGLAGGPDETQYF. The CDR3 DNA is TGTGCCAGCAGCTTCGGACTAGCGGGAGGGCCCGACGAGACCCAGTACTTC.

The genes are TRBV1 and TRBJ2-7; whether TRBD2, the table's D call, matches the DNA was not checked. TRBV1 is recorded as a pseudogene. This CDR3 has 15 amino acids. CDR3 region: CTSSLGTSGNGEQYF. CDR3 bases: TGCACCAGCAGCCTAGGGACTAGCGGGAACGGGGAGCAGTACTTC.

The rearrangement uses TRBV21-1 and TRBJ1-5. TRBV21-1 is a documented pseudogene. CDR3 length equals 11 residues. The CDR3: CASSLPRLENF. The CDR3, as DNA: TGTGCCAGCAGCCTCCCTAGACTCGAGAATTTT.

On this clone: Other DNA variants within this sample encode the same CDR3. The chain has TRBV5-1 and TRBJ1-2; 10 nucleotides match TRBD1. CDR1 is SGHRS, CDR2 YFSETQ, per germline. The V gene end was trimmed by 2 bases and the J gene end by 8 bases; junction bases not matched to a gene: 6. This CDR3 spans 14 amino acids. CDR3: CASSLGDRGYGYTF. CDR3 sequence (DNA): TGCGCCAGCAGCTTAGGGGACAGGGGTTACGGCTACACCTTC. Variable domain in full (rest from reference TRBV5-1 and TRBJ1-2): KAGVTQTPRYLIKTRGQQVTLSCSPISGHRSVSWYQQTPGQGLQFLFEYFSETQRNKGNFPGRFSGRQFSNSRSEMNVSTLELGDSALYLCASSLGDRGYGYTFGSGTRLTVV.

J is TRBJ2-1 and V is TRBV19; D gene unclear. Germline V gene lookup returns CDR1 LNHDA and CDR2 SQIVND (reference sequence). Trimming took off 3 bases at V and 2 bases at J, with 14 bases between the two ends. There are 16 residues in the CDR3. The CDR3 nucleotides read TGTGCCAGTAGTATCGAATTCGGGTTGACCTACAATGAGCAGTTCTTC. Translated, it gives CASSIEFGLTYNEQFF.

V is TRBV21-1 and J is TRBJ2-4; the D call of TRBD2 is as the table states it, not checked on the DNA. TRBV21-1 has pseudogene status. The CDR3 contains 15 residues. The CDR3 spells CASSKSPSGTNIQYF. CDR3 nucleotides: TGTGCCAGCAGCAAAAGTCCTAGCGGGACTAACATTCAGTACTTC.

V and J are TRBV28 and TRBJ1-5; D remains unclear. Trimming removed 0 bases at V and 2 bases at J, with 11 bases between. Germline V gene lookup returns CDR1 MDHEN and CDR2 SYDVKM. The CDR3 contains 16 residues. This CDR3 is CASSLWSGLGNQPQHF. In nucleotides, the CDR3 is TGTGCCAGCAGTTTATGGTCGGGGTTGGGCAATCAGCCCCAGCATTTT.

This clone was counted between two and nine times. This rearrangement joins TRBV5-1 to TRBJ2-7, with 7 nucleotides matching TRBD2. V lost 2 bases to trimming and J lost 6 bases; unmatched junction nucleotides: 11. This CDR3 region has 15 residues. Per the germline V gene, CDR1 is SGHRS and CDR2 is YFSETQ. CDR3 region: CASSFGGGSSGEQYF. In nucleotides, the CDR3 is TGCGCCAGCAGCTTTGGGGGGGGGAGTTCAGGCGAGCAGTACTTC.

V gene TRBV7-9 combines with J gene TRBJ1-5; no definite D call. Trimming removed 1 base at V and 3 bases at J, with 7 bases between. Germline-derived CDR1 and CDR2 are SEHNR and FQNEAQ (reference sequence). The CDR3 spans 14 residues. The CDR3 sequence: CASSLGQVNQPQHF. DNA of the CDR3: TGTGCCAGCAGCTTAGGGCAGGTCAATCAGCCCCAGCATTTT.

J is TRBJ1-4 and V is TRBV4-1; no firm D call. Looked up from germline, CDR1 is MGHRA and CDR2 is YSYEKL. V was pared by 2 bases and J by 2 bases, with 12 bases between. The CDR3 has 16 amino acids. This CDR3 is CASSQLSDGTNEKLFF. CDR3 sequence (DNA): TGCGCCAGCAGCCAACTCTCCGACGGGACTAATGAAAAACTGTTTTTT.

The V and J genes are TRBV5-1 and TRBJ1-5, with 10 nucleotides matching TRBD1. This CDR3 has 17 amino acids. V was clipped by 3 bases and J by 0 bases; unmatched bases: 6. CDR1 is SGHRS, CDR2 YFSETQ, per germline. The CDR3 sequence: CASSWDRGPYSNQPQHF. In DNA, the CDR3 is TGCGCCAGCAGCTGGGACAGGGGACCTTATAGCAATCAGCCCCAGCATTTT.

The chain is built from TRBV2 and TRBJ2-7, with 8 bases aligning to TRBD1. CDR3 length: 16 residues. Losses at the gene ends were 0 bases for V and 2 bases for J; bases not matched to a gene: 6. Germline values: CDR1 SNHLY, CDR2 FYNNEI. The DNA for the CDR3 is TGTGCCAGCAGTGAAGCCGGGACAGGACGTGCCTACGAGCAGTACTTC. Translation: CASSEAGTGRAYEQYF.

This chain's CDR3 is CSVHGASSYEQYF. The CDR3 bases are TGCAGCGTTCATGGGGCAAGCTCCTACGAGCAGTACTTC. The gene calls are TRBV29-1 and TRBJ2-7; a possible D gene is TRBD1 (5 bases). The germline V gene encodes CDR1 SQVTM and CDR2 ANQGSEA. The CDR3 is 13 residues long. Trimming stripped 5 bases from V and 0 bases from J, with 11 bases between.

The chain carries TRBV4-2 and TRBJ1-1, with D maybe TRBD1 (5 bases). The CDR3 runs 15 residues. CDR1 is LGHNA, CDR2 YNFKEQ, per germline. The V gene lost 1 base and the J gene lost 3 bases, with 12 bases spanning the gap. CDR3 protein: CASSQVGGLDTEAFF. The CDR3 DNA reads as TGTGCCAGCAGCCAAGTGGGGGGGTTGGACACTGAAGCTTTCTTT.

Details on this clone: At one end the junction does not follow the germline gene, possibly because of a read error. The V gene is TRBV7-9, the J gene TRBJ1-4; the D gene is possibly TRBD1 (6 bases). Germline CDR1 and CDR2: SEHNR and FQNEAQ (reference sequence). The CDR3 is 16 residues long. Written as DNA, the CDR3 is TGTTCCAGCAGCTTCGGCAGGGGAGAAAGGAATGAAAAACTGTTTTTT. Its protein is CSSSFGRGERNEKLFF.

This rearrangement joins TRBV29-1 to TRBJ1-1; D is perhaps TRBD1 (6 bases). Germline CDR1 SQVTM, CDR2 ANQGSEA. V was clipped by 7 bases and J by 0 bases, with 15 bases between them. The CDR3 has 14 amino acids. The CDR3 bases are TGCAGCGCCTGCCGACAGGAGATGAACACTGAAGCTTTCTTT. It specifies CSACRQEMNTEAFF.

The genes are TRBV5-1 and TRBJ2-3; no reliable D call. Germline loops: CDR1 SGHRS, CDR2 YFSETQ. The V gene lost 0 bases and the J gene lost 2 bases, with 7 bases spanning the gap. The CDR3 is 14 amino acids. CDR3 DNA: TGCGCCAGCAGCTTGGAGCCCTTCACAGATACGCAGTATTTT. Its protein product is CASSLEPFTDTQYF.

The gene calls are TRBV2 and TRBJ1-6; 7 nucleotides align to TRBD1. J gave up 4 bases and V 7 bases, and 7 bases lay outside the gene matches. Germline V gives CDR1 SNHLY, CDR2 FYNNEI. This CDR3 region has 15 residues. The CDR3 loop reads CASNRDSSYNSPLHF. In nucleotides, the CDR3 is TGTGCCAGCAACCGGGACAGTAGTTATAATTCACCCCTCCACTTT.

This chain connects TRBV27 to TRBJ1-1; D might be TRBD1 (6 bases). In germline, CDR1 is MNHEY, CDR2 SMNVEV (reference sequence). The V end was cut by 3 bases, the J end by 3 bases, with 14 bases between. The CDR3 is 15 residues long. The DNA for the CDR3 is TGTGCCAGCAGTTTTAAGGGGGGAGGGGACACTGAAGCTTTCTTT. Translated, it gives CASSFKGGGDTEAFF.

The chain combines TRBV18 with TRBJ1-5, with D perhaps matching TRBD1 (5 bases). In germline, CDR1 is KGHSH, CDR2 LQKENI. Trimming took off 4 bases at V and 4 bases at J, with 8 bases between the two ends. The CDR3 covers 13 residues. The DNA for the CDR3 is TGTGCCAGCTCACAGGGGCCGAATCAGCCCCAGCATTTT. As protein: CASSQGPNQPQHF. Full variable domain (rest looked up from reference TRBV18 and TRBJ1-5): NAGVMQNPRHLVRRRGQEARLRCSPMKGHSHVYWYRQLPEEGLKFMVYLQKENIIDESGMPKERFSAEFPKEGPSILRIQQVVRGDSAAYFCASSQGPNQPQHFGDGTRLSIL.

The genes are TRBV30 and TRBJ2-7, with 12 bases lining up with TRBD2. Germline V CDR1 and CDR2: GTSNPN, SVGIG (reference sequence). The CDR3 covers 14 residues. Losses at the gene ends were 1 base for V and 6 bases for J; bases not matched to a gene: 4. The chain's CDR3 is CAWSGLAGVIEQYF. CDR3 in DNA: TGTGCCTGGAGTGGACTAGCGGGAGTCATCGAGCAGTACTTC.

The V call is TRBV28, the J call TRBJ2-2; 8 positions match TRBD2. Germline V gives CDR1 MDHEN, CDR2 SYDVKM. V lost 4 bases and J lost 7; bases outside the gene matches: 8. The CDR3 has 15 residues. In DNA form, the CDR3 reads TGTGCCAGCAGTTATCCGGGAGGGCCTATCGGGGAGCTGTTTTTT. Translation gives CASSYPGGPIGELFF.

The chain recombines TRBV11-2 with TRBJ2-5, with no clear D. This CDR3 region has 14 residues. Trimming cost V 7 bases and J 5 bases, with 17 bases left between them. Germline-derived CDR1 and CDR2 are SGHAT and FQNNGV. The CDR3 sequence is CASTTTGSAETQYF. CDR3 in DNA: TGTGCCAGCACCACGACGGGTTCGGCGGAGACCCAGTACTTC.

The gene calls are TRBV5-5 and TRBJ2-5, with 15 bases aligning to TRBD2. V shed 3 bases, J shed 11 bases, and the junction held 5 bases outside the gene matches. The CDR3 length is 14 residues. CDR1 and CDR2 (germline): SGHKS, YYEKEE (reference sequence). The CDR3 DNA reads TGTGCCAGCAGCTCCTCCGGGACTAGCGGGAGGCAGTACTTC. It specifies CASSSSGTSGRQYF.

This clone has only one observation. The chain uses TRBV6-5 and TRBJ1-1; 8 positions agree with TRBD1. This CDR3 has 15 residues. Losses at the gene ends were 0 bases for V and 2 bases for J; bases not matched to a gene: 2. Germline CDR1 reads MNHEY; CDR2 reads SVGAGI. In nucleotides, the CDR3 is TGTGCCAGCAGTTACTCGCCAGGGGGCAACACTGAAGCTTTCTTT. Amino acid sequence: CASSYSPGGNTEAFF.